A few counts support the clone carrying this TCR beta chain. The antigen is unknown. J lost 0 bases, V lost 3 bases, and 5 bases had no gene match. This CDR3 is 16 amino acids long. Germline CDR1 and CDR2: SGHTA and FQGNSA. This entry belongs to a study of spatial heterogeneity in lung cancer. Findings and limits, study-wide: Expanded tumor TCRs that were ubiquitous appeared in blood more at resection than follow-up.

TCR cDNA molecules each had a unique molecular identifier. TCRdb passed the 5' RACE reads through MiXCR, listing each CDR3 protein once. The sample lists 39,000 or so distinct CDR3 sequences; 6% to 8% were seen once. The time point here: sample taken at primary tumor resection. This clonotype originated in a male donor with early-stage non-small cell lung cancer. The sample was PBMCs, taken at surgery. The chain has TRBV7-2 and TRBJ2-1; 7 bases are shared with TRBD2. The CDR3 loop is CASSFSGSSSYNEQFF. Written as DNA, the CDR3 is TGTGCCAGCAGCTTTAGCGGGTCCAGCTCCTACAATGAGCAGTTCTTC.